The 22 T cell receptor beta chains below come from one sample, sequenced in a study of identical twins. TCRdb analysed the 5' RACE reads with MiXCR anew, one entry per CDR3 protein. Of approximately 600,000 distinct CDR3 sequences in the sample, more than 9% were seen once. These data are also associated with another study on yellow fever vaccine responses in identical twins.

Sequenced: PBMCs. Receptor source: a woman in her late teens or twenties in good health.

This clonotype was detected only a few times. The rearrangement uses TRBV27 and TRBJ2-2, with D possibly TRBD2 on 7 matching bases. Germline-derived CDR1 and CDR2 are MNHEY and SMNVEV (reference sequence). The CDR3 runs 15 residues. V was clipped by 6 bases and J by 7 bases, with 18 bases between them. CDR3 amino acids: CASSQRGGLGGELFF. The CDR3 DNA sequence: TGTGCCAGCAGCCAGAGGGGGGGGCTAGGCGGGGAGCTGTTTTTT.

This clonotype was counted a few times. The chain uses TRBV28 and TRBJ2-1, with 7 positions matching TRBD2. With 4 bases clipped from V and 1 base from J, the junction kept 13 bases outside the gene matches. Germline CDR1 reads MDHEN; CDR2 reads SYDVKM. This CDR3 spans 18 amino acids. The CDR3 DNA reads TGTGCCAGCAGTTCATCCCCCAGGACTAGTTCGTCCTACAATGAGCAGTTCTTC. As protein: CASSSSPRTSSSYNEQFF.

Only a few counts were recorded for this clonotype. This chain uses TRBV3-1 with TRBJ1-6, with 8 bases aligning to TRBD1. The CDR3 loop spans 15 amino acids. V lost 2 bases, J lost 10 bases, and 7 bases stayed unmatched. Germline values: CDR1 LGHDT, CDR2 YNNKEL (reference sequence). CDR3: CASSQTGTGGSPLHF. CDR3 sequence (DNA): TGTGCCAGCAGCCAAACCGGGACAGGAGGCTCACCCCTCCACTTT.

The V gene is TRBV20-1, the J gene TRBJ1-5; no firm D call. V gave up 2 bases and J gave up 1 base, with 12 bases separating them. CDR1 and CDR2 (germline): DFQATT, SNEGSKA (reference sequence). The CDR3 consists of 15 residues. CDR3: CSARSPGRSNQPQHF. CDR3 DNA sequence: TGCAGTGCTAGAAGTCCGGGTAGAAGCAATCAGCCCCAGCATTTT.

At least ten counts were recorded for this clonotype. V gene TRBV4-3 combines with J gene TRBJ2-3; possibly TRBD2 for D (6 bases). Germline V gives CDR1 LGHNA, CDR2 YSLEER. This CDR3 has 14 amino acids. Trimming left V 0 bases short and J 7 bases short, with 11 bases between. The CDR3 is CASSQEREIHTQYF. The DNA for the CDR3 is TGCGCCAGCAGCCAAGAGCGGGAAATACATACGCAGTATTTT.

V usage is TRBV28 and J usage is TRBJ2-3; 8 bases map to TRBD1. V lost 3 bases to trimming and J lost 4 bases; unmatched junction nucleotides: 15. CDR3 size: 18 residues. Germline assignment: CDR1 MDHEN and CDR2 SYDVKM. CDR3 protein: CASSFPGGQGPPSDTQYF. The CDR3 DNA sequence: TGTGCCAGCAGTTTTCCCGGCGGACAGGGCCCCCCCTCAGATACGCAGTATTTT.

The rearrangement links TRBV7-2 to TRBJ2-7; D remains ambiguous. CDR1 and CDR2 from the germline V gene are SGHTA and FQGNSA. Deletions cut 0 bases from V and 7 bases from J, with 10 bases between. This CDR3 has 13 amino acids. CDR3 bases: TGTGCCAGCAGCTTAGCCTCGATGGGGGAGCAGTACTTC. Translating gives CASSLASMGEQYF.

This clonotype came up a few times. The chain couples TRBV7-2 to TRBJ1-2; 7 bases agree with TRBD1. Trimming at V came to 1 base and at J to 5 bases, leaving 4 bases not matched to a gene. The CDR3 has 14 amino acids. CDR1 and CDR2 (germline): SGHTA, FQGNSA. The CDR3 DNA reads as TGTGCCAGCAGCTTAGTCGACAGGGTGTATGGCTACACCTTC. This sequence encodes CASSLVDRVYGYTF.

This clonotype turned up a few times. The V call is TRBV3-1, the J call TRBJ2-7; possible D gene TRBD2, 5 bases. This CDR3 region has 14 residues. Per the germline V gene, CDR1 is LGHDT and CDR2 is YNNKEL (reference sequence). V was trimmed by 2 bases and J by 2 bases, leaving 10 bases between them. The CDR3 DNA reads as TGTGCCAGCAGCCAACCCGGGAACACCTACGAGCAGTACTTC. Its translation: CASSQPGNTYEQYF.

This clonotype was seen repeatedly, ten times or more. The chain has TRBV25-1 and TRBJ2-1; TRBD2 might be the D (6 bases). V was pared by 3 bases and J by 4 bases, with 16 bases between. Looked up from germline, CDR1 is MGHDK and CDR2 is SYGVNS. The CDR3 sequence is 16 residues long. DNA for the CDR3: TGTGCCAGCAGTGATTCACTAGCTGTTATATACAATGAGCAGTTCTTC. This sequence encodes CASSDSLAVIYNEQFF.

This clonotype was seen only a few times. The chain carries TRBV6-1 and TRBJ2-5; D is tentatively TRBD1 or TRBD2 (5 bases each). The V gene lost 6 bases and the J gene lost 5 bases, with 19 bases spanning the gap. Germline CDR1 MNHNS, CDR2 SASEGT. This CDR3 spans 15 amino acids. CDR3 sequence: CASRGRTLRRETQYF. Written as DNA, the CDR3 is TGTGCCAGCAGGGGACGAACTCTCAGACGGGAGACCCAGTACTTC.

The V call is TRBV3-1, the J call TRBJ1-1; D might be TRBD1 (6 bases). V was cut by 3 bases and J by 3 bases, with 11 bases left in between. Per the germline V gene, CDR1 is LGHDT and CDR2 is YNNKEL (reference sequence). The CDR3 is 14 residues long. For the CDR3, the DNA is TGTGCCAGCAGCCAGCGGACAGTTCACACTGAAGCTTTCTTT. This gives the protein CASSQRTVHTEAFF.

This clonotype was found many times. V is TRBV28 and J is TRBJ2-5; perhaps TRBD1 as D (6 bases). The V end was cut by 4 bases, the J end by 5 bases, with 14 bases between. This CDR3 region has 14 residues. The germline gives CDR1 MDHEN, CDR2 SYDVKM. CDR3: CASSSPGEGETQYF. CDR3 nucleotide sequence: TGTGCCAGCAGTTCACCAGGGGAAGGCGAGACCCAGTACTTC. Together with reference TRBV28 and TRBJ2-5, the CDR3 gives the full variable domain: DVKVTQSSRYLVKRTGEKVFLECVQDMDHENMFWYRQDPGLGLRLIYFSYDVKMKEKGDIPEGYSVSREKKERFSLILESASTNQTSMYLCASSSPGEGETQYFGPGTRLLVL.

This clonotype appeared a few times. This CDR3 reads CSVETENTEAFF. CDR3 nucleotide sequence: TGCAGCGTTGAGACAGAGAACACTGAAGCTTTCTTT. The chain combines TRBV29-1 with TRBJ1-1; maybe TRBD1 (5 bases). This CDR3 comprises 12 residues. The V gene lost 3 bases and the J gene lost 1 base, with 6 bases spanning the gap. CDR1 and CDR2 (germline): SQVTM, ANQGSEA.

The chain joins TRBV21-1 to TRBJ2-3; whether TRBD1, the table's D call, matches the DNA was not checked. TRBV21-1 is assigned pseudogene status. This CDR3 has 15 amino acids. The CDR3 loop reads CAIPGEGGSTDTQYF. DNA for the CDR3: TGTGCCATCCCCGGGGAGGGGGGCAGCACAGATACGCAGTATTTT.

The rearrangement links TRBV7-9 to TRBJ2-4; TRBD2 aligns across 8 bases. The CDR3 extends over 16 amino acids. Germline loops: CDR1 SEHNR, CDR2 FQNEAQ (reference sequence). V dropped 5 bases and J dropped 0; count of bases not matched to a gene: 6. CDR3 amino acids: CASSPAGGRAKNIQYF. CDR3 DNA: TGTGCCAGCAGCCCCGCGGGGGGCCGAGCCAAAAACATTCAGTACTTC.

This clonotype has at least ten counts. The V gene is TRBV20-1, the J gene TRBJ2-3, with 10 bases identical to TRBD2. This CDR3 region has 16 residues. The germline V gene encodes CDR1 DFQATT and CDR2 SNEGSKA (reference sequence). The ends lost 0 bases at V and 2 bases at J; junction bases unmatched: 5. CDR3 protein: CSARDFSGGNTDTQYF. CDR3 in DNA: TGCAGTGCTAGAGATTTTAGCGGGGGGAACACAGATACGCAGTATTTT.

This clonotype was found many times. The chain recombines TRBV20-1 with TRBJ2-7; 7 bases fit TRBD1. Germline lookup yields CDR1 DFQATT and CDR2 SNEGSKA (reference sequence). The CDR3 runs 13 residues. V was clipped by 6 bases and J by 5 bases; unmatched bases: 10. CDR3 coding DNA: TGCAGTGCCCACAGACAGGGTTCCCACGAGCAGTACTTC. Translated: CSAHRQGSHEQYF.

The CDR3, as DNA: TGTGCCAGCTCATCGGACGGGAATGAGCAGTTCTTC. Its translation: CASSSDGNEQFF. V usage is TRBV18 and J usage is TRBJ2-1; unclear D gene. The CDR3 sequence is 12 residues long. The germline CDR1 and CDR2 sequences are KGHSH and LQKENI. Between the trimmed V and J ends, which lost 5 bases and 7 bases, there was a span of 9 bases.

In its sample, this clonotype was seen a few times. The chain's CDR3 is CSALAGRGTDTQYF. The CDR3 DNA sequence: TGCAGTGCTCTAGCGGGGCGCGGCACAGATACGCAGTATTTT. The chain joins TRBV20-1 to TRBJ2-3; 9 positions agree with TRBD2. The CDR3 sequence is 14 residues long. The V and J ends lost 5 bases and 1 base, in that order; junction bases with no gene match: 4. Germline V gene sequence: CDR1 DFQATT, CDR2 SNEGSKA (reference sequence).

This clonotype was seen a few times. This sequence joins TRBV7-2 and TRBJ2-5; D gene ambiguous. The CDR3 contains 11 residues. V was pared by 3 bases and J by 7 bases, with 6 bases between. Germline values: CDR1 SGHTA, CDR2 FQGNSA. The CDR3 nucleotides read TGTGCCAGCAGCTTTACTCGGACCCAGTACTTC. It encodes CASSFTRTQYF.

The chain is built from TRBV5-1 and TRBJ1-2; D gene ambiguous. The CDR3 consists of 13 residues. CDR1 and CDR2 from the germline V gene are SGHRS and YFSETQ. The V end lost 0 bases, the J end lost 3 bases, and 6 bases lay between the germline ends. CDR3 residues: CASSLDSYYGYTF. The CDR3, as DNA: TGCGCCAGCAGCTTGGACAGCTACTATGGCTACACCTTC.